This TCR beta chain is drawn from a study of CD8 T cells in Susac syndrome. After extraction with the RNeasy kit, about 0.5 to 1 ug of the RNA was reverse transcribed using random hexamers. TCRdb fed the immunoSEQ multiplex PCR reads into MiXCR, producing one record per CDR3 protein. Among 150,000 to 200,000 distinct CDR3 sequences, roughly 92% were seen once, and the ten largest hold around 0.1%. This clonotype has only one observation. Bulk CD8+ and CD4+ cells came from magnetic negative isolation; CD8+ TEMRA by FACS. The CDR3 has 18 amino acids. CDR1 LGHNA and CDR2 YSLEER come from the germline V gene. The J segment lost 5 bases and the V segment lost 0 bases, leaving 12 bases of the junction unmatched.

The chain links TRBV4-3 to TRBJ1-5; 8 nucleotides agree with TRBD1. The sequencing input was CD4+ T cells from PBMCs. This clonotype was sampled from a human donor with multiple sclerosis. CDR3 residues: CASSQDLGGQGDYQPQHF. DNA of the CDR3: TGCGCCAGCAGCCAAGATCTTGGCGGACAGGGCGACTATCAGCCCCAGCATTTT.